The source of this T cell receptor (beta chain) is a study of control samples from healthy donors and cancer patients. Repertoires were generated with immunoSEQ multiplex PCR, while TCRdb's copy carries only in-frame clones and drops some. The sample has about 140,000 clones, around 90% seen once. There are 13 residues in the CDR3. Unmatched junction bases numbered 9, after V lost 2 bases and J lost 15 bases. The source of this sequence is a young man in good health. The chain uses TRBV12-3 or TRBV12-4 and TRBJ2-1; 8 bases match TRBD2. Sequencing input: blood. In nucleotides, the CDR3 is TGTGCCAGCAGTTTAACATTGAGTCTAGCGGGGTTCTTC. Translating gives CASSLTLSLAGFF.